Listed here are 32 T cell receptor beta chains from one sample, sequenced in a study of cytomegalovirus exposure and HLA in healthy donors. The PCR contained 60 Vbeta and 13 Jbeta primers. The table came from immunoSEQ multiplex PCR; TCRdb's copy has only in-frame clones and leaves some out. The data show roughly 70,000 clones, around 66% seen once. The material sequenced was PBMCs. The receptors derive from a male donor in good health and CMV-seropositive.

The chain carries TRBV21-1 and TRBJ2-3; TRBD1, the table's D call, lacks a check against the DNA. TRBV21-1 constitutes a pseudogene. This CDR3 has 14 residues. CDR3 bases: TGTGCCAGCAGCAAAGCCCAGGGTACAGATACGCAGTATTTT. Amino acid sequence: CASSKAQGTDTQYF.

The CDR3 sequence is CASRTLGDHEQFF. CDR3 in DNA: TGTGCCAGCAGGACTCTCGGGGATCATGAGCAGTTCTTC. The chain joins TRBV2 to TRBJ2-1; D might be TRBD2 (5 bases). CDR1 is SNHLY and CDR2 is FYNNEI in the germline V gene. Trimming removed 6 bases from V and 8 bases from J, with 14 bases in between. This CDR3 spans 13 amino acids.

J is TRBJ2-5 and V is TRBV4-3; possible D gene TRBD1, 5 bases. The CDR3 consists of 15 residues. Germline values: CDR1 LGHNA, CDR2 YSLEER. Trimming took 4 bases from V and 0 from J, leaving 12 bases between them. The CDR3 loop reads CASSPGIVNQETQYF. In DNA, the CDR3 is TGCGCCAGCAGCCCAGGGATAGTCAACCAAGAGACCCAGTACTTC.

This clone is a singleton in its sample. This chain uses TRBV7-2 with TRBJ1-2; 7 bases are a match to TRBD1. Germline CDR1 SGHTA, CDR2 FQGNSA. The CDR3 is 18 amino acids. V lost 1 base to trimming and J lost 2 bases; unmatched junction nucleotides: 13. DNA of the CDR3: TGTGCCAGCAGCTTAGAAGGGACAGCCAAGAGAGCAAACTATGGCTACACCTTC. Translation gives CASSLEGTAKRANYGYTF.

V usage is TRBV19 and J usage is TRBJ2-5, with D possibly matching TRBD1 (5 bases). This CDR3 is built from 13 residues. CDR1 and CDR2 (germline): LNHDA, SQIVND (reference sequence). The V end was cut by 3 bases, the J end by 5 bases, with 10 bases between. CDR3 protein: CASSIRVRETQYF. The CDR3 nucleotides are TGTGCCAGTAGTATCAGGGTTCGGGAGACCCAGTACTTC.

The rearrangement uses TRBV9 and TRBJ1-6; 11 nucleotides match TRBD1. The junction had 3 bases not matched to a gene; V was cut back by 3 bases and J by 10 bases. Germline V gene sequence: CDR1 SGDLS, CDR2 YYNGEE. The CDR3 has 14 amino acids. CDR3 amino acids: CASSAGTGGSPLHF. The CDR3 coding sequence is TGTGCCAGCAGCGCCGGGACAGGGGGATCACCCCTCCACTTT.

The chain is built from TRBV5-5 and TRBJ1-3; the D gene is possibly TRBD1 (5 bases). V was shortened by 2 bases and J by 4 bases, with 13 bases between the two germline ends. From germline, CDR1 is SGHKS and CDR2 YYEKEE (reference sequence). The length of the CDR3 is 15 residues. Written as DNA, the CDR3 is TGTGCCAGCAGCTTAGCGGGGACTCTAGGAAACACCATATATTTT. Translating it yields CASSLAGTLGNTIYF.

This clone was counted between two and nine times. The chain uses TRBV6-5 and TRBJ1-3, with TRBD1 matching 7 bases. J was trimmed by 0 bases and V by 6 bases; bases with no gene match: 2. The CDR3 runs to 14 residues. Germline lookup yields CDR1 MNHEY and CDR2 SVGAGI. CDR3 nucleotides: TGTGCCAGCAGGGGACAGAGCTCTGGAAACACCATATATTTT. Translated, it gives CASRGQSSGNTIYF.

The chain is built from TRBV6-1 and TRBJ2-7; 9 nucleotides align to TRBD1. The ends lost 7 bases at V and 0 bases at J; junction bases unmatched: 7. The CDR3 loop spans 15 amino acids. Germline V gives CDR1 MNHNS, CDR2 SASEGT. CDR3 in amino acids: CASISLTGGSYEQYF. The CDR3, as DNA: TGTGCCAGCATTAGCCTGACAGGGGGCTCCTACGAGCAGTACTTC.

V and J are TRBV6-5 and TRBJ2-1, with D hard to call. V gave up 0 bases and J gave up 3 bases, with 12 bases separating them. The CDR3 runs to 16 residues. CDR1 MNHEY and CDR2 SVGAGI come from the germline V gene. CDR3 DNA: TGTGCCAGCAGTTACTCACCCGTGGGCTACTACAATGAGCAGTTCTTC. Protein: CASSYSPVGYYNEQFF.

The chain combines TRBV5-1 with TRBJ2-7, with TRBD1 matching over 7 bases. CDR3 size: 16 residues. Trimming removed 0 bases from V and 2 bases from J; junction bases left unmatched: 8. Germline CDR1 is SGHRS and CDR2 is YFSETQ. CDR3: CASSLAPGTAAYEQYF. CDR3 in DNA: TGCGCCAGCAGCTTGGCACCCGGGACAGCTGCCTACGAGCAGTACTTC.

The J gene is TRBJ2-5, the V gene TRBV4-1; TRBD2 matches at 12 bases. Losses at the gene ends were 3 bases for V and 4 bases for J; bases not matched to a gene: 0. CDR3 length: 14 amino acids. Germline-derived CDR1 and CDR2 are MGHRA and YSYEKL. CDR3 DNA sequence: TGCGCCAGCAGCCAGACTAGCGGGAGAGAGACCCAGTACTTC. This gives the protein CASSQTSGRETQYF.

J is TRBJ1-1 and V is TRBV7-9; 7 bases align to TRBD1. J lost 0 bases, V lost 4 bases, and 5 bases had no gene match. The CDR3 sequence is 15 residues long. CDR1 SEHNR and CDR2 FQNEAQ come from the germline V gene (reference sequence). The CDR3 sequence is CASSSRTGLNTEAFF. DNA for the CDR3: TGTGCCAGCAGCTCCCGGACAGGTTTGAACACTGAAGCTTTCTTT.

This sequence joins TRBV29-1 and TRBJ2-7; D is unclear. From germline, CDR1 is SQVTM and CDR2 ANQGSEA. Between the trimmed V and J ends, which lost 1 base and 2 bases, there was a span of 9 bases. This CDR3 spans 13 amino acids. CDR3 sequence: CSVEASQTYEQYF. CDR3 sequence (DNA): TGCAGCGTTGAAGCGTCGCAGACCTACGAGCAGTACTTC.

The CDR3, as DNA: TGCGCCAGCAGCCTACTAGCGGGGATCACAGATACGCAGTATTTT. Its protein product is CASSLLAGITDTQYF. The chain is built from TRBV4-3 and TRBJ2-3; TRBD2 agrees at 10 bases. The CDR3 is 15 amino acids. In germline, CDR1 is LGHNA, CDR2 YSLEER. With V trimmed by 4 bases and J by 2 bases, 3 bases remained unmatched.

This chain links TRBV5-8 with TRBJ1-4; D is perhaps TRBD1 (5 bases). The germline V gene encodes CDR1 SGHTS and CDR2 YDEGEE. V was cut by 3 bases and J by 2 bases, with 17 bases left in between. This CDR3 spans 17 amino acids. CDR3 sequence (DNA): TGTGCCAGCAGCTCCCGCGCAGGGTCGGTGACTAATGAAAAACTGTTTTTT. Residues: CASSSRAGSVTNEKLFF.

The rearrangement uses TRBV27 and TRBJ2-5; 13 nucleotides match TRBD2. Germline CDR1 is MNHEY and CDR2 is SMNVEV (reference sequence). The CDR3 extends over 16 amino acids. Trimming removed 10 bases from V and 5 bases from J; junction bases left unmatched: 13. CDR3 in DNA: TGTGCCACAGGACCGGGGACTAGCGGGGCCAGGGAGACCCAGTACTTC. Encoded protein: CATGPGTSGARETQYF.

This sequence joins TRBV6-5 and TRBJ1-2, with D perhaps TRBD1 (5 bases). The CDR3 runs to 13 residues. Trimming left V 2 bases short and J 4 bases short, with 8 bases between. Per germline, CDR1 MNHEY and CDR2 SVGAGI. The CDR3 spells CASSYGAFYGYTF. Written as DNA, the CDR3 is TGTGCCAGCAGTTACGGGGCTTTCTATGGCTACACCTTC.

The V gene is TRBV6-5, the J gene TRBJ2-3; D may be TRBD2 (6 bases). The CDR3 spans 14 residues. The V end was cut by 6 bases, the J end by 4 bases, with 14 bases between. Germline CDR1 is MNHEY and CDR2 is SVGAGI. CDR3 in DNA: TGTGCCAGCAGCCTGACTAGTGGGGCAGATACGCAGTATTTT. Amino acid sequence: CASSLTSGADTQYF.

The V gene is TRBV5-4, the J gene TRBJ1-1; 9 bases are a match to TRBD1. Per the germline V gene, CDR1 is SGHNT and CDR2 is YYREEE (reference sequence). Trimming cost V 4 bases and J 1 base; bases outside gene matches: 8. There are 16 residues in the CDR3. The CDR3 sequence is CASSPGTGTSNTEAFF. CDR3 bases: TGTGCCAGCAGCCCCGGGACAGGGACGTCGAACACTGAAGCTTTCTTT.

V and J are TRBV9 and TRBJ1-4; unclear D gene. The CDR3 runs to 14 residues. Trimming took 4 bases from V and 0 from J, leaving 7 bases between them. Germline CDR1 reads SGDLS; CDR2 reads YYNGEE. CDR3 amino acids: CASSPAATNEKLFF. In nucleotides, the CDR3 is TGTGCCAGCAGCCCGGCGGCAACTAATGAAAAACTGTTTTTT.

This clone was found a few times. The rearrangement joins TRBV5-4 to TRBJ2-7; D is unresolved. This CDR3 region has 13 residues. V gave up 6 bases and J gave up 0 bases, with 10 bases separating them. Per germline, CDR1 SGHNT and CDR2 YYREEE (reference sequence). The CDR3 reads CASNHQDSYEQYF. DNA of the CDR3: TGTGCCAGCAACCATCAGGACTCCTACGAGCAGTACTTC.

This chain joins TRBV9 and TRBJ1-2; 7 nucleotides align to TRBD1. V dropped 3 bases and J dropped 4; count of bases not matched to a gene: 6. This CDR3 is built from 14 residues. Germline CDR1 is SGDLS and CDR2 is YYNGEE. This CDR3 reads CASSADGTVYGYTF. The CDR3, as DNA: TGTGCCAGCAGCGCAGACGGGACAGTCTATGGCTACACCTTC.

V usage is TRBV20-1 and J usage is TRBJ1-2; D is uncertain. This CDR3 contains 10 residues. CDR1 is DFQATT, CDR2 SNEGSKA, per germline (reference sequence). The V end was cut by 8 bases, the J end by 1 base, with 5 bases between. As DNA, the CDR3 is TGCAGTACAGATAACTATGGCTACACCTTC. Encoded protein: CSTDNYGYTF.

This clone was counted a single time. V and J are TRBV9 and TRBJ2-5, with 8 bases matching TRBD2. Germline V gives CDR1 SGDLS, CDR2 YYNGEE. The V gene end was trimmed by 4 bases and the J gene end by 5 bases; junction bases not matched to a gene: 10. This CDR3 comprises 15 residues. CDR3: CASSPWISGSETQYF. Here the CDR3 DNA reads TGTGCCAGCAGCCCTTGGATCAGCGGGAGTGAGACCCAGTACTTC.

The genes are TRBV6-6 and TRBJ2-7, with unresolved D. Germline V gene lookup returns CDR1 MNHNY and CDR2 SVGAGI (reference sequence). This CDR3 comprises 11 residues. V was shortened by 5 bases and J by 3 bases, with 5 bases between the two germline ends. In nucleotides, the CDR3 is TGTGCCAGCAGTGCGTACTACGAGCAGTACTTC. Its protein is CASSAYYEQYF.

The gene calls are TRBV6-1 and TRBJ1-2; 8 bases are a match to TRBD1. The V gene's germline CDR1 is MNHNS and CDR2 SASEGT. Germline trimming cut 5 bases from V and 2 bases from J; bases unmatched to any gene: 4. The CDR3 length is 14 residues. CDR3 nucleotide sequence: TGTGCCAGCAGTAGCCGACAGGGGAACTATGGCTACACCTTC. Amino acids: CASSSRQGNYGYTF.

This clone came up a few times. J is TRBJ1-6 and V is TRBV7-9, with D possibly matching TRBD1 (5 bases). The germline gives CDR1 SEHNR, CDR2 FQNEAQ (reference sequence). The V gene lost 5 bases and the J gene lost 7 bases, with 18 bases spanning the gap. The CDR3 has 16 residues. CDR3 sequence: CASSPPAAGFNSPLHF. The CDR3 nucleotides are TGTGCCAGCAGCCCCCCCGCGGCAGGGTTCAATTCACCCCTCCACTTT.

The rearrangement links TRBV25-1 to TRBJ1-2; D may be TRBD1 (5 bases). CDR1 is MGHDK and CDR2 is SYGVNS in the germline V gene. The CDR3 runs to 13 residues. V lost 1 base, J lost 6 bases, and 9 bases lay in between. For the CDR3, the DNA is TGTGCCAGCAGTGAATGGGGGGGGGATGGCTACACCTTC. Translating gives CASSEWGGDGYTF.

The rearrangement joins TRBV7-2 to TRBJ2-3, with 8 bases fitting TRBD1. CDR1 and CDR2 (germline): SGHTA, FQGNSA. The CDR3 has 15 amino acids. Trimming cost V 3 bases and J 5 bases; bases outside gene matches: 7. The CDR3: CASSFSGQGRDTQYF. CDR3 coding DNA: TGTGCCAGCAGCTTTTCCGGACAGGGCCGAGATACGCAGTATTTT.

This chain links TRBV5-1 with TRBJ2-7, with 8 bases identical to TRBD1. CDR1 is SGHRS and CDR2 is YFSETQ in the germline V gene. This CDR3 has 12 amino acids. As DNA, the CDR3 is TGCGCCAGCAGCTTAGGACAGGGAAACTACTCGGTC. Translated: CASSLGQGNYSV.

This clone was counted only a few times. This sequence joins TRBV7-2 and TRBJ2-1, with a possible D match to TRBD2 (6 bases). Germline values: CDR1 SGHTA, CDR2 FQGNSA. V dropped 1 base and J dropped 16 bases, with 17 bases sitting between them. This CDR3 has 13 residues. The CDR3 DNA sequence: TGTGCCAGCAGCTTAGTCGGCGTGACTAGAATTTTCTTC. Translating gives CASSLVGVTRIFF.